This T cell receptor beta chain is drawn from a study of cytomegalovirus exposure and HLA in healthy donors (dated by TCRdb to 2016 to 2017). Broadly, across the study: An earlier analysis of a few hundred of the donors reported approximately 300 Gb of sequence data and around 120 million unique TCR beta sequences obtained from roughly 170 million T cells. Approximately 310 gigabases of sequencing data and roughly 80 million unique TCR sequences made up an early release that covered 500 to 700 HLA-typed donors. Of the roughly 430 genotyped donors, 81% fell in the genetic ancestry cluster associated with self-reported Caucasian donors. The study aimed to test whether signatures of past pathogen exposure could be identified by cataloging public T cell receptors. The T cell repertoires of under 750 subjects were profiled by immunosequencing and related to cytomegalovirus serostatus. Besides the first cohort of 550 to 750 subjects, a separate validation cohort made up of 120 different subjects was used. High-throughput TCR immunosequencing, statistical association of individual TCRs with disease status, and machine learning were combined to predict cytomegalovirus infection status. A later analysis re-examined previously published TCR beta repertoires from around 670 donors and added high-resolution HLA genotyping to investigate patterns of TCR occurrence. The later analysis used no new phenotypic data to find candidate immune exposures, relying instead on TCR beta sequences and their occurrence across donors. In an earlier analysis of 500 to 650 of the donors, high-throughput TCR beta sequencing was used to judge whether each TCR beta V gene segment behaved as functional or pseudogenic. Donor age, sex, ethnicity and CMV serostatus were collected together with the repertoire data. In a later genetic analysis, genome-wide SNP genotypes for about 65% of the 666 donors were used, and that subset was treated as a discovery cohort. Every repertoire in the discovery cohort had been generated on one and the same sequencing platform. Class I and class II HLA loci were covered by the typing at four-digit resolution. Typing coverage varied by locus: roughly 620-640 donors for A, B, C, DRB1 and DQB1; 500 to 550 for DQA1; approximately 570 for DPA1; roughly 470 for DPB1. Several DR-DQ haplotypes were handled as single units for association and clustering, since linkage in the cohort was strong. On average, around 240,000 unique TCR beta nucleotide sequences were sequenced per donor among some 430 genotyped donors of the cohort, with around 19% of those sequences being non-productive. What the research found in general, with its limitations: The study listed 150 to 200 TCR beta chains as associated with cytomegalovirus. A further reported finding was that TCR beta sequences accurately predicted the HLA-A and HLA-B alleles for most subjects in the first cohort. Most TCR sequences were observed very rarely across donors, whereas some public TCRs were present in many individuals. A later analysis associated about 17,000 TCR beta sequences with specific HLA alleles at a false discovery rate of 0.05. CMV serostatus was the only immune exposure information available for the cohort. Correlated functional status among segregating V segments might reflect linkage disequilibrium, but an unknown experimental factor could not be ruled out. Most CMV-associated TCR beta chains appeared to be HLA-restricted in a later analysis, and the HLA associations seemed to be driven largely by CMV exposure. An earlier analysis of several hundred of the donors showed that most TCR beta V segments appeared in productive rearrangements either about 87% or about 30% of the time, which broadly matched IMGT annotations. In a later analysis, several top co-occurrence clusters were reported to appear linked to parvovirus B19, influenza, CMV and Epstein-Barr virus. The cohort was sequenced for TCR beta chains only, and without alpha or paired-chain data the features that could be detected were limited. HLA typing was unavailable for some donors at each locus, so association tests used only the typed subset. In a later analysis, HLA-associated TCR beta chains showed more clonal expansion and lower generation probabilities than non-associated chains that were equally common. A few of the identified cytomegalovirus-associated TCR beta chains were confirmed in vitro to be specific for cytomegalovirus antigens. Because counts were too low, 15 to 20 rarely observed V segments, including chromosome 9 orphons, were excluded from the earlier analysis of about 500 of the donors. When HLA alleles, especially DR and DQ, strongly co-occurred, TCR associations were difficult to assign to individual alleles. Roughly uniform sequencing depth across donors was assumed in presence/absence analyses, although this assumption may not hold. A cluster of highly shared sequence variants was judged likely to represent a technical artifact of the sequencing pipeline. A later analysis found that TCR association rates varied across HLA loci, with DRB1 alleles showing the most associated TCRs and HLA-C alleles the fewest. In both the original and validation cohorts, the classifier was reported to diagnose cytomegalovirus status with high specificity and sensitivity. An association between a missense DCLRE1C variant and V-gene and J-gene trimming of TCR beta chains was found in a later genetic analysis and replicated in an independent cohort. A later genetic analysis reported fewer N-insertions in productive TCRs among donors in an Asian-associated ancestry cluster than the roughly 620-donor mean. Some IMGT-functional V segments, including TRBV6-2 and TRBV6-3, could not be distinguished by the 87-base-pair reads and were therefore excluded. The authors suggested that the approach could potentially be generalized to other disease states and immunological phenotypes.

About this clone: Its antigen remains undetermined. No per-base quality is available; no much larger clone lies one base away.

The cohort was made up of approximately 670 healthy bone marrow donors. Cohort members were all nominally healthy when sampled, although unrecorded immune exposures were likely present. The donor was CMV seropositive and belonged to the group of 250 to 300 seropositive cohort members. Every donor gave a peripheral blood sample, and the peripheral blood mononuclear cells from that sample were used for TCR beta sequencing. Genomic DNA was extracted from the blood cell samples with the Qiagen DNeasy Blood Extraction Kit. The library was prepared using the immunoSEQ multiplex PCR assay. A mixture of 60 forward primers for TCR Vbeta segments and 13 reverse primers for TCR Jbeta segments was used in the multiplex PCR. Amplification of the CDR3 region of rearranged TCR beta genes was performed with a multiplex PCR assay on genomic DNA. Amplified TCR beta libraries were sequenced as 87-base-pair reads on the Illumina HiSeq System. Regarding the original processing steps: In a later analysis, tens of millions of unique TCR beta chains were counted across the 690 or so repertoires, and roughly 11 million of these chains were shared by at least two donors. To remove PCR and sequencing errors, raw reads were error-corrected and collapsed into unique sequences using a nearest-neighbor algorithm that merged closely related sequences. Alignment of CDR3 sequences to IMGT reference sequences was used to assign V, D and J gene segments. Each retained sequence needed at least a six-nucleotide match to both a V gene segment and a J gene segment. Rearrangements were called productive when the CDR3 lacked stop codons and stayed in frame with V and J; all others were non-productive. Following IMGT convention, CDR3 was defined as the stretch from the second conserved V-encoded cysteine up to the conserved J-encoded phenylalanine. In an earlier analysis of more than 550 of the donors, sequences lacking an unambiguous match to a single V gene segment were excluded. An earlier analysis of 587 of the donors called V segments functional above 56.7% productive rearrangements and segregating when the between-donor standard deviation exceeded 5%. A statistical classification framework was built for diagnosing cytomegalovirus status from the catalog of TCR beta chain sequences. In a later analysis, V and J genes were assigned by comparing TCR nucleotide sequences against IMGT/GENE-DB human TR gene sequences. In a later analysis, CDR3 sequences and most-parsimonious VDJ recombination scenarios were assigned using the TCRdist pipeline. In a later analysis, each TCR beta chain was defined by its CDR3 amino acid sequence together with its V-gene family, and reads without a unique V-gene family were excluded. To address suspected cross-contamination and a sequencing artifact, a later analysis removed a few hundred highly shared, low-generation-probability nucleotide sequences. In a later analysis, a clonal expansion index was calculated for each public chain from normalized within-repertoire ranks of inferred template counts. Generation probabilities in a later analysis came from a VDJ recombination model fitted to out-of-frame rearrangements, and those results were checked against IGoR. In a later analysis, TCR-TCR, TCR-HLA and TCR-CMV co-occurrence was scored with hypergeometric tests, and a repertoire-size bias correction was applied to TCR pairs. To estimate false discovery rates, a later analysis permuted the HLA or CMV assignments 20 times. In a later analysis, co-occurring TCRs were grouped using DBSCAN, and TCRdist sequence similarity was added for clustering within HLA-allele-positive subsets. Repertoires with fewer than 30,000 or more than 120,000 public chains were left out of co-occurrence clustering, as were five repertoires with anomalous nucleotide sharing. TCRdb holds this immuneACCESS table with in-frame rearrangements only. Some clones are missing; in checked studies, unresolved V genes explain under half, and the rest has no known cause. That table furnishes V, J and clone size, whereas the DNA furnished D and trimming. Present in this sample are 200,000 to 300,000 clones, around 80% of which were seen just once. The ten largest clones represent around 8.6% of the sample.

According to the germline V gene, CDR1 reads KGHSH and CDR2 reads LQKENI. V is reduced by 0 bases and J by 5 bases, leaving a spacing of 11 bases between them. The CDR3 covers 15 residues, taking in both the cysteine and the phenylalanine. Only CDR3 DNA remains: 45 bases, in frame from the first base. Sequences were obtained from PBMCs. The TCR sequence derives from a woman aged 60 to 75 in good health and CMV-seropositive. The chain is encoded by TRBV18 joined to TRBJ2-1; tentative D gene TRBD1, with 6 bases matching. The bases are TGTGCCAGCTCACCACCCCGGGACACTAACAATGAGCAGTTCTTC. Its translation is CASSPPRDTNNEQFF.